The 23 T cell receptor beta chains below come from one sample, sequenced in a study of cytomegalovirus exposure and HLA in healthy donors. The PCR contained 60 Vbeta and 13 Jbeta primers. Only in-frame clones appear in the TCRdb table, and some are missing; sequencing was by immunoSEQ multiplex PCR. The sample includes over 90,000 clones, about four fifths of them seen just once. The sample comprised PBMCs. These receptors were collected from a man in his forties in good health and CMV-seropositive.

This chain links TRBV18 with TRBJ1-1; TRBD1 matches 8 bases. The CDR3 spans 15 residues. V was clipped by 4 bases and J by 1 base; unmatched bases: 5. Germline assignment: CDR1 KGHSH and CDR2 LQKENI. The CDR3 region is CASSLDRVKNTEAFF. The DNA of the CDR3 is TGTGCCAGCTCACTGGACAGGGTTAAGAACACTGAAGCTTTCTTT.

This clone appeared a few times. This chain links TRBV14 with TRBJ1-3, with D possibly being TRBD1 (6 bases). Germline CDR1 and CDR2: SGHDN and FVKESK. This CDR3 spans 14 amino acids. Trimming shortened V by 4 bases and J by 2 bases, and 9 bases separated the two germline ends. This chain's CDR3 is CASSRYRAGNTIYF. The CDR3 DNA reads TGTGCCAGCAGCCGTTACAGGGCTGGAAACACCATATATTTT.

The chain is built from TRBV6-4 and TRBJ1-2, with TRBD1 as a possible D gene (5 bases). The CDR3 consists of 14 residues. Germline V CDR1 and CDR2: MRHNA, SNTAGT. The germline V and J ends were trimmed by 0 bases and 8 bases, with 13 bases remaining between them. The CDR3 loop is CASSDSNGAGGYTF. The CDR3, as DNA: TGTGCCAGCAGTGACTCGAATGGGGCTGGAGGCTACACCTTC.

The table lists this clone with a few counts. The chain links TRBV30 to TRBJ1-3; D might be TRBD1 (6 bases). CDR1 and CDR2 from the germline V gene are GTSNPN and SVGIG (reference sequence). CDR3 size: 18 residues. V was trimmed by 3 bases and J by 0 bases, leaving 21 bases between them. CDR3 bases: TGTGCCTGGAGGGGGGTACGGACAGAGACTTACTCTGGAAACACCATATATTTT. Protein sequence: CAWRGVRTETYSGNTIYF.

The rearrangement joins TRBV7-9 to TRBJ2-1; no firm D call. The CDR3 consists of 12 residues. The V end was cut by 1 base, the J end by 9 bases, with 7 bases between. Germline V gives CDR1 SEHNR, CDR2 FQNEAQ (reference sequence). CDR3 DNA sequence: TGTGCCAGCAGCTTAGGACGCGGTGAGCAGTTCTTC. Amino acid sequence: CASSLGRGEQFF.

This chain uses TRBV2 with TRBJ2-3; D may be TRBD2 (6 bases). V lost 6 bases, J lost 1 base, and 14 bases lay in between. Germline V CDR1 and CDR2: SNHLY, FYNNEI. The length of the CDR3 is 15 residues. This CDR3 reads CASRTGGSGTDTQYF. The DNA of the CDR3 is TGTGCCAGCAGAACTGGGGGGAGCGGCACAGATACGCAGTATTTT.

The chain uses TRBV5-1 and TRBJ2-4; perhaps TRBD1 as D (6 bases). CDR3 length equals 17 residues. The germline V and J ends were trimmed by 0 bases and 3 bases, with 16 bases remaining between them. Germline assignment: CDR1 SGHRS and CDR2 YFSETQ. DNA for the CDR3: TGCGCCAGCAGCTTGGCTATCGGGGACACGGGCAAAAACATTCAGTACTTC. Translating it yields CASSLAIGDTGKNIQYF.

J is TRBJ1-1 and V is TRBV16; tentatively, D is TRBD1 (6 bases). The length of the CDR3 is 13 residues. Trimming took off 0 bases at V and 4 bases at J, with 6 bases between the two ends. Per germline, CDR1 KGHSY and CDR2 FQNENV. CDR3 in amino acids: CASSQSGATEAFF. CDR3 coding DNA: TGTGCCAGCAGCCAATCGGGGGCCACTGAAGCTTTCTTT.

The chain joins TRBV7-9 to TRBJ1-1, with D perhaps matching TRBD1 (5 bases). CDR1 and CDR2 from the germline V gene are SEHNR and FQNEAQ (reference sequence). Trimming cost V 1 base and J 1 base, with 19 bases left between them. This CDR3 has 18 amino acids. The CDR3 DNA reads TGTGCCAGCAGCTTAGGGGGTCAGGGATTCTGGAGGAACACTGAAGCTTTCTTT. Translation: CASSLGGQGFWRNTEAFF.

The V call is TRBV11-2, the J call TRBJ1-1, with no clear D. The CDR3 has 15 residues. The V end lost 5 bases, the J end lost 1 base, and 14 bases lay between the germline ends. CDR1 SGHAT and CDR2 FQNNGV come from the germline V gene. The CDR3: CASSNSYPKNTEAFF. CDR3 in DNA: TGTGCCAGCAGCAATTCCTACCCCAAGAACACTGAAGCTTTCTTT.

The chain employs TRBV30 and TRBJ1-1, with 9 bases lining up with TRBD1. CDR3 length equals 14 residues. J lost 8 bases, V lost 1 base, and 8 bases had no gene match. CDR1 is GTSNPN, CDR2 SVGIG, per germline (reference sequence). In DNA, the CDR3 is TGTGCCTGGAGTGGCCAAACCGGGACAGGGGAAGCTTTCTTT. Its translation: CAWSGQTGTGEAFF.

The chain is built from TRBV13 and TRBJ2-3, with D perhaps matching TRBD2 (6 bases). From germline, CDR1 is PRHDT and CDR2 FYEKMQ (reference sequence). V was cut by 3 bases and J by 0 bases, with 7 bases left in between. The CDR3 is 14 residues long. CDR3 protein: CASSFGTSTDTQYF. CDR3 nucleotides: TGTGCCAGCAGCTTCGGGACTAGCACAGATACGCAGTATTTT.

The chain joins TRBV9 to TRBJ2-5; 7 bases are a match to TRBD1. Germline V CDR1 and CDR2: SGDLS, YYNGEE. There are 14 residues in the CDR3. J lost 2 bases, V lost 2 bases, and 3 bases had no gene match. CDR3 protein: CASSVNRGQETQYF. The CDR3 nucleotides read TGTGCCAGCAGCGTTAACAGGGGACAAGAGACCCAGTACTTC.

This chain connects TRBV2 to TRBJ2-7; D is unclear. Per germline, CDR1 SNHLY and CDR2 FYNNEI. This CDR3 region has 14 residues. The germline V and J ends were trimmed by 3 bases and 4 bases, with 13 bases remaining between them. Here the CDR3 reads CASSELGRRYEQYF. Written as DNA, the CDR3 is TGTGCCAGCAGTGAGCTTGGCAGGCGATACGAGCAGTACTTC. Full variable domain (missing parts from reference TRBV2 and TRBJ2-7): EPEVTQTPSHQVTQMGQEVILRCVPISNHLYFYWYRQILGQKVEFLVSFYNNEISEKSEIFDDQFSVERPDGSNFTLKIRSTKLEDSAMYFCASSELGRRYEQYFGPGTRLTVT.

The J gene is TRBJ1-1, the V gene TRBV4-1, with D possibly being TRBD1 (6 bases). The germline V and J ends were trimmed by 3 bases and 1 base, with 12 bases remaining between them. Per germline, CDR1 MGHRA and CDR2 YSYEKL. The CDR3 has 15 residues. CDR3 DNA: TGCGCCAGCAGCCACGGGGACATAAGGAACACTGAAGCTTTCTTT. It yields the protein CASSHGDIRNTEAFF.

V usage is TRBV5-1 and J usage is TRBJ2-1; 9 bases are a match to TRBD2. Trimming removed 1 base from V and 7 bases from J; junction bases left unmatched: 9. Germline V gene lookup returns CDR1 SGHRS and CDR2 YFSETQ. The CDR3 covers 16 residues. The DNA for the CDR3 is TGCGCCAGCAGCTTGTACGGCGGGGGGGCCTCAAATGAGCAGTTCTTC. Residues: CASSLYGGGASNEQFF.

As to this clone: Different DNA sequences within this sample yield the same CDR3. The chain couples TRBV28 to TRBJ1-2; no clear D gene. The CDR3 consists of 10 residues. Germline assignment: CDR1 MDHEN and CDR2 SYDVKM. The V end was cut by 5 bases, the J end by 8 bases, with 6 bases between. Here the CDR3 DNA reads TGTGCCAGCAGTCGGTACGGCTACACCTTC. Translated: CASSRYGYTF.

This clone showed up just a few times. The rearrangement joins TRBV11-2 to TRBJ2-5; D remains unclear. The CDR3 runs to 12 residues. The V and J ends lost 5 bases and 5 bases respectively, with 9 bases between them. Germline CDR1 and CDR2: SGHAT and FQNNGV. The CDR3: CASSALVETQYF. CDR3 DNA: TGTGCCAGCAGCGCACTTGTGGAGACCCAGTACTTC.

The chain is built from TRBV6-6 and TRBJ2-3, with 8 bases fitting TRBD1. The junction had 4 bases not matched to a gene; V was cut back by 2 bases and J by 0 bases. This CDR3 is 16 amino acids long. CDR1 MNHNY and CDR2 SVGAGI come from the germline V gene (reference sequence). CDR3 DNA sequence: TGTGCCAGCAGTTACGACAGGGGCTTGAGCACAGATACGCAGTATTTT. It codes for CASSYDRGLSTDTQYF.

The chain is built from TRBV18 and TRBJ1-1; D ambiguous. Trimming shortened V by 0 bases and J by 5 bases, and 7 bases separated the two germline ends. There are 13 residues in the CDR3. Per germline, CDR1 KGHSH and CDR2 LQKENI. CDR3 sequence (DNA): TGTGCCAGCTCACCACCTGCCGGGACTGAAGCTTTCTTT. Translating it yields CASSPPAGTEAFF.

This rearrangement joins TRBV28 to TRBJ2-6, with D perhaps TRBD2 (7 bases). Germline CDR1 reads MDHEN; CDR2 reads SYDVKM. V was shortened by 5 bases and J by 0 bases, with 20 bases between the two germline ends. The CDR3 is 19 amino acids. CDR3 nucleotides: TGTGCCAGCAGTCCCCCCATGGGCGGGGGCGACTCTGGGGCCAACGTCCTGACTTTC. Protein: CASSPPMGGGDSGANVLTF.

V gene TRBV28 combines with J gene TRBJ2-1, with TRBD2 identical over 11 bases. Germline V gene lookup returns CDR1 MDHEN and CDR2 SYDVKM. The V and J ends lost 2 bases and 6 bases, in that order; junction bases with no gene match: 3. This CDR3 spans 15 amino acids. In nucleotides, the CDR3 is TGTGCCAGCAGTTTACTAACTAGCGGGAGCAATGAGCAGTTCTTC. This translates into CASSLLTSGSNEQFF.

The chain links TRBV5-4 to TRBJ2-3, with 9 bases lining up with TRBD2. The V gene's germline CDR1 is SGHNT and CDR2 YYREEE (reference sequence). This CDR3 has 15 residues. The V segment lost 5 bases and the J segment 6 bases; nucleotides outside the gene matches: 10. The CDR3 sequence: CASRHSGGSTDTQYF. As DNA, the CDR3 is TGTGCCAGCAGACATAGCGGGGGCTCAACGGATACGCAGTATTTT.